The clone carrying this T cell receptor beta chain was found many times. Stated time point: newly diagnosed GD, antithyroid drugs for less than 3 months. PBMC RNA served as the TCR library source. This sample was included in a study of regulatory T cells in long-lasting Graves disease. About the study: For a period under 3 months, newly diagnosed Graves' patients had taken antithyroid drugs.

With iRepertoire HTBI primers and Arm-PCR of CDR3 regions, TCR beta libraries were built. TCRdb recomputed calls from the multiplex PCR reads with MiXCR, one row per CDR3 protein. This sample carries approximately 230,000 distinct CDR3 sequences, about 17% of them seen once, and the ten largest clones take over 20%. The material sequenced was peripheral blood mononuclear cells (PBMCs), taken at new diagnosis, from a patient treated with antithyroid drugs. The origin of this receptor is a female donor with Graves disease.

The CDR3, as DNA: TGCGCCAGCAGCCGGACAGGGGGCAATCAGCCCCAGCATTTT. This codes for CASSRTGGNQPQHF. The rearrangement uses TRBV4-1 and TRBJ1-5; 9 nucleotides agree with TRBD1. Looked up from germline, CDR1 is MGHRA and CDR2 is YSYEKL. There are 14 residues in the CDR3. J gave up 2 bases and V 4 bases, and 0 bases lay outside the gene matches.